This T cell receptor beta chain derives from a study of shared clonotypes between healthy human individuals (dated by TCRdb to the early 2020s). Regarding the complete study: Two women and a few men aged 18 to 49 years were included in the cohort. Per donor, three plates each were used for CD4 naive and CD4 memory, two for CD8 naive, and one for CD8 memory. To estimate repertoire size and how much clonotypes are shared between individuals, the study performed deep sequencing of blood TCR repertoires from a few healthy adults. To increase sequencing depth and limit assay-specific biases, TCR repertoire library preparation and sequencing were carried out by different laboratories using diverse techniques. Leukapheresis yielded between about 0.94 and 9 billion PBMCs per donor.

TCR CDR3 regions were amplified from genomic DNA by multiplex PCR using the deep immunoSEQ assay. Genomic DNA extracted from each cell subset was distributed evenly over all wells of several immunoSEQ 96-well plates, and each plate served as one replicate. For sorted subsets, approximately 190 ng of genomic DNA, equivalent to some 33,000 T cell genomes, went into each replicate PCR. Purified libraries were quantified with a Qubit 3.0 fluorometer, sized on a Bioanalyzer 2100, and re-quantified with the KAPA Library Quantification kit. A separate single-read 150-cycle Illumina NextSeq 550 flow cell was used to sequence each immunoSEQ 96-well plate. In the paper's pipeline: The immunoSEQ output contained only junctional sequences without quality scores, so filtering could not match that applied to full-length reads. To assign V/J genes and CDR3, sequences were annotated using PyIR, a Python wrapper for IgBLAST v1.9, with IMGT germline references. Any read was removed if the V/J assignment was weak (E-value above 1e-6), the CDR3 was missing, or the read contained stop codons, out-of-frame junctions, or ambiguous translated residues. V3J clonotypes were defined as sequences sharing the same inferred V gene, J gene, and CDR3 amino acid sequence. Percentage overlap between repertoires was calculated by dividing the number of shared unique clonotypes by the size of the smaller repertoire. Richness of each repertoire was evaluated using RTK rarefaction, the Chao1 estimator, and Recon v2.1 estimates of unobserved clonotypes. Generation probabilities were computed with OLGA for all TCRbeta clonotypes obtained by the gDNA method from a handful of donors. Drawn from immuneACCESS, this table holds only the in-frame rearrangements with V and J called that TCRdb kept. Clones are partly lost; checked studies trace under half to an unresolved V gene and leave the rest unexplained. The D gene and trimming were derived from the DNA, and the V and J assignments and clone size from that table. Recorded for this sample are under 750,000 clones; around 77% of them occurred a single time. Jointly, the top ten make up around 1.7% of the sample.

V has 5 bases trimmed and J has 4 bases trimmed; junction bases matching no gene number 7. The germline V gene yields SGHVS for CDR1 and FQNEAQ for CDR2. Measured from the cysteine to the phenylalanine, the CDR3 is 14 residues long. The sequence is cut down to CDR3 DNA, 42 bases in frame from base 1. Donors were healthy HIV-negative adults with no recently reported acute infections or vaccinations. All donors were Caucasian adults living in Nashville, Tennessee, USA. CD4+ T cells were enriched by magnetic negative selection, after which naive cells were positively selected on CD45RA and the negative fraction was taken as the memory subset. After blood collection by leukapheresis, PBMCs were isolated using Ficoll-Histopaque density gradient centrifugation and then cryopreserved in the vapor phase of liquid nitrogen. Analytical flow cytometry was used to check the purity and quantity of every magnetically sorted T cell population. From each sorted fraction, genomic DNA was isolated and quantified by UV absorbance on a Nanodrop 2000c.

On the study overall, not on this receptor specifically: Based on pairwise subsampling, the degree of clonotype sharing among donors was expected to be affected by sequencing depth. Incomplete sequencing was indicated by rarefaction of sorted-subset datasets, despite the large sequencing depth. Across four donors, roughly 5.1% of naive CD4, around 3.5% of naive CD8, roughly 2.2% of memory CD4, and approximately 0.4% of memory CD8 clonotypes were shared. The small number of donors limited the genetic and exposure-history diversity represented. Sampling was restricted to blood, and TCR repertoires in tissue are likely to differ from TCR repertoires in blood. Larger estimated clonotype richness was generally found for naive subsets than for memory subsets. Compared with non-shared clonotypes, clonotypes shared by all four sorted-subset donors had higher generation probabilities.

Note on this clone: The antigen this receptor binds is unknown. Base quality data are lacking; no much larger clone is found one base away.

The receptor chain draws on TRBV7-8 and TRBJ1-2; TRBD1 fits 7 bases in the junction. This receptor was identified in a woman in her twenties or thirties in good health. Source material: memory CD4+ T cells sorted from blood. The label giving this sample's cell subset or site can be read as: CD45RA-negative fraction. The DNA sequence follows: TGTGCCAGCAGCCCGAGGGGGCTGGGCTATGGCTACACCTTC. Its translation reads: CASSPRGLGYGYTF.